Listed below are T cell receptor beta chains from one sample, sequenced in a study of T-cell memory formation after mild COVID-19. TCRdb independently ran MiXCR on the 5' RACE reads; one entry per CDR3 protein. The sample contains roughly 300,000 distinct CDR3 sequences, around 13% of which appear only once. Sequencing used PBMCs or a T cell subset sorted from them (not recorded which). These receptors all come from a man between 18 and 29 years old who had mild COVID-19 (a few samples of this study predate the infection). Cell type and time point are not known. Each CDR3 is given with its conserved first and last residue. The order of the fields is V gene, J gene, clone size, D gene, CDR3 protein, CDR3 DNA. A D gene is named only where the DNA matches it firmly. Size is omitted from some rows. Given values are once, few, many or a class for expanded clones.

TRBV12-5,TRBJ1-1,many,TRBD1,CASGFGTGITEAFF,TGTGCTAGTGGTTTTGGGACAGGGATCACTGAAGCTTTCTTT
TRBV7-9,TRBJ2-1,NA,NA,CASSLGPNYNEQFF,TGTGCCAGCAGCTTAGGACCGAACTACAATGAGCAGTTCTTC
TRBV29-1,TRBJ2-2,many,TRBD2,CSAQTSGGTGELFF,TGCAGCGCACAAACTAGCGGGGGCACCGGGGAGCTGTTTTTT
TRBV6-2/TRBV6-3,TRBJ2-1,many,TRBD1,CASSHGQGEFF,TGTGCCAGCAGTCACGGACAGGGGGAGTTCTTC
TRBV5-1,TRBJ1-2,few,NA,CASSDLRGYTF,TGCGCCAGCAGCGATTTGAGGGGCTACACCTTC
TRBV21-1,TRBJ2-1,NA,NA,CASSNWTSGGLSYNEQFF,TGTGCCAGCAGCAATTGGACTAGCGGGGGGCTAAGCTACAATGAGCAGTTCTTC
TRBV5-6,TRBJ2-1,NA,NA,CASSLEPGHEQFF,TGTGCCAGCAGCTTGGAGCCAGGGCATGAGCAGTTCTTC
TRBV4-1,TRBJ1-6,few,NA,CASSQDSLASPLHF,TGCGCCAGCAGCCAAGATAGTTTGGCTTCACCCCTCCACTTT
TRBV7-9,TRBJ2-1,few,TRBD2,CASSPRRGGSYNEQFF,TGTGCCAGCAGCCCCCGACGGGGGGGCTCCTACAATGAGCAGTTCTTC
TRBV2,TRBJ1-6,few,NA,CASTGEGWGSPLHF,TGTGCCAGCACCGGGGAGGGGTGGGGGTCACCCCTCCACTTT
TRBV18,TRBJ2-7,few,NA,CASSPRTPRGYEQYF,TGTGCCAGCTCACCAAGGACTCCAAGAGGCTACGAGCAGTACTTC
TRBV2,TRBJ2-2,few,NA,CASSLGLGTGELFF,TGTGCCAGCAGTCTAGGCCTAGGGACCGGGGAGCTGTTTTTT
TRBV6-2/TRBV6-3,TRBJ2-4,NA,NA,CASSYSRGALIQYF,TGTGCCAGCAGTTACTCGAGGGGGGCTCTAATTCAGTACTTC
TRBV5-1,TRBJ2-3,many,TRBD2,CASSLTSGTDTQYF,TGCGCCAGCAGCTTGACTAGCGGGACAGATACGCAGTATTTT
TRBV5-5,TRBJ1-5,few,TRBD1,CASSPRGDLTNQPQHF,TGTGCCAGCAGTCCCAGGGGGGATTTAACCAATCAGCCCCAGCATTTT
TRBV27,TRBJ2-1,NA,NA,CASSRFPGINGEQFF,TGTGCCAGCAGTCGGTTTCCGGGCATCAACGGTGAGCAGTTCTTC
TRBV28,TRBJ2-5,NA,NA,CASSSVPRDQETQYF,TGTGCCAGCAGTTCGGTCCCTAGGGATCAAGAGACCCAGTACTTC
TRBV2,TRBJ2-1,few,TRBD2,CASALAYNEQFF,TGTGCCAGCGCACTAGCGTACAATGAGCAGTTCTTC
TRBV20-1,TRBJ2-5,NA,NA,CSANVDETQYF,TGCAGTGCGAACGTGGATGAGACCCAGTACTTC
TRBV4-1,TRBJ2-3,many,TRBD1,CASSHARTGSGDTQYF,TGCGCCAGCAGCCACGCCAGGACAGGGTCGGGAGATACGCAGTATTTT
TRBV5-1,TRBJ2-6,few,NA,CASRTGANVLTF,TGCGCCAGCCGAACTGGGGCCAACGTCCTGACTTTC
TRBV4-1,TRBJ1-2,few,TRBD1,CASSQGRGQIYGYTF,TGCGCCAGCAGCCAAGGACGGGGACAGATCTATGGCTACACCTTC
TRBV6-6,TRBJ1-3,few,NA,CASSYSAAHGSDTIYF,TGTGCCAGCAGTTACTCGGCGGCTCATGGATCGGACACCATATATTTT
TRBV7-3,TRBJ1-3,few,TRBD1,CASSRYDRGSGNTIYF,TGTGCCAGCAGCCGCTATGACAGGGGCTCTGGAAACACCATATATTTT
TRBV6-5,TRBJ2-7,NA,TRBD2,CASSYGASGGASIYEQYF,TGTGCCAGCAGTTACGGTGCTAGCGGGGGGGCTTCGATCTACGAGCAGTACTTC
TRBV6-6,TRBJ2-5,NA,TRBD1,CASSSSGGQETQYF,TGTGCCAGCAGCTCGTCAGGGGGTCAAGAGACCCAGTACTTC
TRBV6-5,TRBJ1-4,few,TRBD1,CASSSIGTGAATNEKLFF,TGTGCCAGCAGTTCCATCGGGACAGGGGCTGCAACTAATGAAAAACTGTTTTTT
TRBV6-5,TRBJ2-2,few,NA,CASSYVGVAKSIGELFF,TGTGCCAGCAGTTATGTGGGGGTAGCGAAGTCAATCGGGGAGCTGTTTTTT
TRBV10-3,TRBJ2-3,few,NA,CAISEAGTDTQYF,TGTGCCATCAGTGAGGCAGGCACAGATACGCAGTATTTT
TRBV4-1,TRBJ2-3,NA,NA,CASSQVAVRDTQYF,TGCGCCAGCAGCCAAGTGGCGGTCAGAGATACGCAGTATTTT
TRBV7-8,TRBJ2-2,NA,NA,CASSDRRPGELFF,TGTGCCAGCAGCGATCGTAGGCCCGGGGAGCTGTTTTTT
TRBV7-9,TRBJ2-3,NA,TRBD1,CASSFRDRGHTDTQYF,TGTGCCAGCAGCTTCCGGGACAGGGGACACACAGATACGCAGTATTTT
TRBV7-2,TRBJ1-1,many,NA,CASSLGWGNTEAFF,TGTGCCAGCAGCTTAGGCTGGGGAAACACTGAAGCTTTCTTT
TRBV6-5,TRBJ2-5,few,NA,CASSYGVRETQYF,TGTGCCAGCAGTTACGGGGTGCGGGAGACCCAGTACTTC
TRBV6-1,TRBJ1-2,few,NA,CASSEISGAWGYTF,TGTGCCAGCAGTGAAATATCGGGGGCGTGGGGCTACACCTTC
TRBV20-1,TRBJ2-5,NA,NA,CSAAIGGETQYF,TGCAGTGCCGCTATAGGCGGGGAGACCCAGTACTTC
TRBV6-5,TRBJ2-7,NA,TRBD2,CASKLAGLSSYEQYF,TGTGCCAGCAAACTAGCGGGGCTCAGCTCCTACGAGCAGTACTTC
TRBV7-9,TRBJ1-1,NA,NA,CASSSSSTNTEAFF,TGTGCCAGCAGCTCGTCCAGTACGAACACTGAAGCTTTCTTT
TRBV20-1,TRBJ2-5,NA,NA,CSAPTNGAQYF,TGCAGTGCCCCCACCAATGGGGCCCAGTACTTC
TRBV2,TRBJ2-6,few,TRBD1,CASSSGGAFTGANVLTF,TGTGCCAGCAGTTCAGGGGGCGCTTTCACCGGGGCCAACGTCCTGACTTTC
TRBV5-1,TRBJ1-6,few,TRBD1,CASSLKGQGNSPLHF,TGCGCCAGCAGCTTGAAAGGACAGGGGAATTCACCCCTCCACTTT
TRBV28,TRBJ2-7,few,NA,CASSWDTDPDEQYF,TGTGCCAGCAGTTGGGACACCGATCCCGACGAGCAGTACTTC
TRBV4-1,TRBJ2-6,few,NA,CASSQGSQGRYGANVLTF,TGCGCCAGCAGCCAAGGGAGCCAGGGTCGTTATGGGGCCAACGTCCTGACTTTC
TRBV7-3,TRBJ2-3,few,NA,CASSRVGTQVDTQYF,TGTGCCAGCAGCCGGGTCGGGACCCAGGTCGATACGCAGTATTTT
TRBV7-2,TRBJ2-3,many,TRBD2,CASSLASSGGAIDTQYF,TGTGCCAGCAGCTTAGCGAGTAGCGGGGGGGCTATAGATACGCAGTATTTT
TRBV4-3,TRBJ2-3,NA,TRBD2,CASSQDSLAGGSSTDTQYF,TGCGCCAGCAGCCAAGATTCGTTAGCGGGGGGCTCTAGCACAGATACGCAGTATTTT
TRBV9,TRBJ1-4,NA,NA,CASSVDSRGVEKLFF,TGTGCCAGCAGCGTCGATAGCAGGGGAGTGGAGAAACTGTTTTTT
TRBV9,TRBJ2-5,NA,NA,CASSVASDQETQYF,TGTGCCAGCAGCGTAGCGTCAGACCAAGAGACCCAGTACTTC